The clone carrying this TCR beta chain was seen at least ten times. The antigen remains unidentified. The CDR3 has 15 residues. The J segment lost 4 bases and the V segment lost 6 bases, leaving 4 bases of the junction unmatched. Germline V gives CDR1 WSHSY, CDR2 SAAADI. These data originate in a study of human T cells and chemical hapten exposure. Looking at the study overall: Small pooled library volume differences mainly caused per-sample TCR yield variation. Findings and caveats of the study: Expanded TCRs made up significantly more big CDR3 similarity clusters than controls did.

One entry per CDR3 protein results from TCRdb running MiXCR on the RACE reads. In the table there are 82,000 or so distinct CDR3 sequences, 13% of which are singletons. Described time point: patch test 3, about 24 weeks after DPC sensitization. The treatment was: therapeutic diphenylcyclopropenone sensitization with weekly scalp DPC. Sequenced here: whole blood, sampled in connection with sensitization to the hapten diphenylcyclopropenone (DPC). The receptor comes from a woman aged 45-60 years with alopecia areata. Some clones in this sample may be carry-over from other donors' samples. The chain employs TRBV10-2 and TRBJ2-5, with 14 bases that match TRBD2. CDR3: CASSTGLAGVETQYF. CDR3 bases: TGCGCCAGCAGCACGGGACTAGCGGGAGTAGAGACCCAGTACTTC.